Sequencing of this TCR beta chain was carried out in a study of blood T cell repertoires in COVID-19. Study-wide background: From the United States, Italy and Spain came samples of acute and convalescent COVID-19.

In the authors' methods: Estimated nucleated cell counts came from reference gene primer amplification. Produced via immunoSEQ multiplex PCR; TCRdb's table is partial and in-frame only. V, J and clone size were drawn from that table, and D and trimming were deduced from the DNA. This sample has roughly 100,000 clones, with 84% found just once. Trimming left V 1 base short and J 5 bases short, with 17 bases between. This CDR3 comprises 16 residues. The germline gives CDR1 LGHDT, CDR2 YNNKEL (reference sequence). The clonotype comes from a man aged 60 to 75 with acute or convalescent COVID-19. The sample comprised peripheral blood. The rearrangement joins TRBV3-1 (or the pseudogene TRBV3-2) to TRBJ1-2; no definite D call. As DNA, the CDR3 is TGTGCCAGCAGCCAAGGAGCGGGCAGCTACGCTTATGGCTACACCTTC. Its translation is CASSQGAGSYAYGYTF.